This T cell receptor (beta chain) was captured by sequencing in a study of Ad26.COV2.S vaccination and SARS-CoV-2 variants. In the study overall: Once or twice, 56 days apart, Ad26.COV2.S was delivered intramuscularly.

Clones were sequenced by immunoSEQ multiplex PCR, and TCRdb holds only the in-frame ones, with some missing. The table lists roughly 330,000 clones, roughly 90% of them singletons. Per the germline V gene, CDR1 is KGHDR and CDR2 is SFDVKD. The CDR3 spans 15 residues. V lost 5 bases, J lost 4 bases, and 8 bases stayed unmatched. Overall study results and limits: Using TCR breadth and depth analyses may have led to underestimated total T cell responses. The breadth of spike-specific CD8+ and CD4+ T cell responses after vaccination was reportedly substantial.

Comment on this clone: Antigen: not known.

The treatment denotes: around 19 received Ad26.COV2.S at low or high dose, single or two shots; about 5 received placebo; per-sample allocation not given. Samples were taken on day 63 after the first vaccine or placebo injection. The rearrangement links TRBV24-1 to TRBJ1-2; 8 bases match TRBD1. The starting material was peripheral blood, obtained in a trial of Ad26.COV2.S vaccine versus placebo. This TCR came from a person aged 18-65 years who received the Ad26.COV2.S COVID-19 vaccine or a placebo. This CDR3 reads CATSGADRVGYGYTF. CDR3 bases: TGTGCCACCAGTGGGGCGGACAGGGTGGGCTATGGCTACACCTTC.